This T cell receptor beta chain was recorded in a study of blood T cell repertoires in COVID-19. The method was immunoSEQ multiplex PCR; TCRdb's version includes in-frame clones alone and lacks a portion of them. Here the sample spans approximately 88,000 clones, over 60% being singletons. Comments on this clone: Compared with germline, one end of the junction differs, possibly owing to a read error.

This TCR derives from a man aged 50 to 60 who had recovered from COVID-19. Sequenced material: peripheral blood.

The CDR3 here is CASSPGQFQETQYF. In nucleotides, the CDR3 is TGTGCTAGCAGCCCAGGACAGTTCCAAGAGACCCAGTACTTC. The chain is built from TRBV7-7 and TRBJ2-5, with D possibly TRBD1 on 6 matching bases. Germline CDR1 SSHAT, CDR2 FNYEAQ (reference sequence). The CDR3 length is 14 residues.